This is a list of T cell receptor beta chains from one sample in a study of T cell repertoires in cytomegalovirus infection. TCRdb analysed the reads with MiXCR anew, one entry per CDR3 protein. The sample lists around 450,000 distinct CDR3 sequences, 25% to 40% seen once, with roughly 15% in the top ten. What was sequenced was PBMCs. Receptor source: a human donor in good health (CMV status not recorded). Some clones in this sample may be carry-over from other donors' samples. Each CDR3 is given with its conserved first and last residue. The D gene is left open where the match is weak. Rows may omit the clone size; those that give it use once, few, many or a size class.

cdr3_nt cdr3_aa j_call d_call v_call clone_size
TGTGCCAGCAGCTCACGGGGGGACAGGGCCAACCTCCATGAGCAGTTCTTC CASSSRGDRANLHEQFF TRBJ2-1 TRBD1 TRBV7-8 many
TGTGCCAGCAGCTTAGGGGACTACACGCAGTATTTT CASSLGDYTQYF TRBJ2-3 TRBD2 TRBV11-2 few
TGCAGTGCTATGGAACAGTCCAATTCACCCCTCCACTTT CSAMEQSNSPLHF TRBJ1-6 . TRBV20-1 few
TGTGCCAGTGGACAGGGGGATGGCTACACCTTC CASGQGDGYTF TRBJ1-2 TRBD1 TRBV28 many
TGTGCCAGCAGCTTGGTAGCTGGAAACACCATATATTTT CASSLVAGNTIYF TRBJ1-3 . TRBV7-8 .
TGTGCCAGCAGTGGGTCTAGCGGGGGGGCAGATACGCAGTATTTT CASSGSSGGADTQYF TRBJ2-3 TRBD2 TRBV6-1 many
TGCGCCAGCAGTAGGGACAGGCGCAACGAGCAGTACTTC CASSRDRRNEQYF TRBJ2-7 TRBD1 TRBV5-1 .
TGCGCCAGCACTTTGGCGGGACAGGACTACTACGAGCAGTACTTC CASTLAGQDYYEQYF TRBJ2-7 TRBD1 TRBV5-1 few
TGTGCCACCGCCGACGGTAGCTCCTACAATGAGCAGTTCTTC CATADGSSYNEQFF TRBJ2-1 . TRBV27 .
TGTGCCAGCAGTAAGGGACATTTCTTCAATCAGCCCCAGCATTTT CASSKGHFFNQPQHF TRBJ1-5 . TRBV6-2/TRBV6-3 .
TGCAGTGCTAGAGAGGAGGACAGGGGGCAAAGAGGAGGTCAGCCCCAGCATTTT CSAREEDRGQRGGQPQHF TRBJ1-5 TRBD1 TRBV20-1 .
TGTGCCAGCCACTTAGGCCCAGGACCCACCGGGGAGCTGTTTTTT CASHLGPGPTGELFF TRBJ2-2 . TRBV11-2 .
TGTGCCAGCAGCTCCAGCGGGGCCGGCTACACCTTC CASSSSGAGYTF TRBJ1-2 . TRBV11-2 few
TGCAGTGCCCAACAGGAAATCTATAGCAATCAGCCCCAGCATTTT CSAQQEIYSNQPQHF TRBJ1-5 . TRBV20-1 .
TGTGCCAGCGATAGCGGGGCTGGGAAGGAGCAGTTCTTC CASDSGAGKEQFF TRBJ2-1 TRBD2 TRBV6-2/TRBV6-3 .
TGTGCCAGCAGTTATGGACCGGACAATGAGCAGTTCTTC CASSYGPDNEQFF TRBJ2-1 . TRBV6-6 .
TGTGCCAGCAGCCAGGGACAGGGGTTTAGGAACACTGAAGCTTTCTTT CASSQGQGFRNTEAFF TRBJ1-1 TRBD1 TRBV4-2 .
TGCAGTGCTAGAGTGGCAGGAAGGAATCAGCCCCAGCATTTT CSARVAGRNQPQHF TRBJ1-5 . TRBV20-1 .
TGTGCCAGCGCAGTGCAGCGGTCCACAGATACGCAGTATTTT CASAVQRSTDTQYF TRBJ2-3 . TRBV5-4 .
TGTGCCAGCAGCTTAGCAGCGGGCAACCACGAGCAGTACTTC CASSLAAGNHEQYF TRBJ2-7 . TRBV7-6 .
TGTGCCAGCACCCACAGGCTAGCGGGGGGCGGAACCGGGGAGCTGTTTTTT CASTHRLAGGGTGELFF TRBJ2-2 TRBD2 TRBV6-6 few
TGTGCCAGCAGGGCCGGGACAGGGGGCTTGAATTCACCCCTCCACTTT CASRAGTGGLNSPLHF TRBJ1-6 TRBD1 TRBV7-2 many
TGTGCCAGCAGCTCCTTGAATGAAGCTTTCTTT CASSSLNEAFF TRBJ1-1 . TRBV7-8 few
TGTGACAGCAGCCAAAGCGGGGGGGCAGGAGATACGCAGTATTTT CDSSQSGGAGDTQYF TRBJ2-3 TRBD2 TRBV11-2 once
TGTGCCAGCAGCCAATCGACGTCTAAGGATGAAAAACTGTTTTTT CASSQSTSKDEKLFF TRBJ1-4 . TRBV7-6 many
TGTGCCAGCAGCTTGCCCTGGGGAGAAAATGGCTACACCTTC CASSLPWGENGYTF TRBJ1-2 . TRBV5-3 .
TGTGCCAGCAGCTTGAAATCCGGGGGTGGCTACACCTTC CASSLKSGGGYTF TRBJ1-2 . TRBV5-6 .
TGTGCCACCAGCAGTGATCAGGCTTACTACGAGCAGTACTTC CATSSDQAYYEQYF TRBJ2-7 . TRBV15 few
TGTGCCAGCAGCCAGTTGGGGGGGGCCTACAATGAGCAGTTCTTC CASSQLGGAYNEQFF TRBJ2-1 TRBD2 TRBV7-8 many
TGTGCCAGCAGCGACCCTCTCCAAAATGGGGATACGCAGTATTTT CASSDPLQNGDTQYF TRBJ2-3 . TRBV7-3 .
TGTGCCAGCAGCTTGGGGACAGTCGGCACAGATACGCAGTATTTT CASSLGTVGTDTQYF TRBJ2-3 . TRBV5-6 .
TGTGCCAGCAGGTCCAGGGGGCCCACCGGGGAGCTGTTTTTT CASRSRGPTGELFF TRBJ2-2 TRBD1 TRBV12-3/TRBV12-4 .
TGTGCCAGCAGCCGGGACCCAGAACGGGGTGGCTACACCTTC CASSRDPERGGYTF TRBJ1-2 . TRBV12-3/TRBV12-4 .
TGTGCCAGCAGGGGCCCACCTAACCCTGAAGCTTTCTTT CASRGPPNPEAFF TRBJ1-1 . TRBV28 .
TGTGCCAGCAGCCCTCAACCCAGTCTGGGCTACGAGCAGTACTTC CASSPQPSLGYEQYF TRBJ2-7 . TRBV7-2 many
TGTGCCAGCACCTCCCCGACCTCCGGGGATGAGCAGTTCTTC CASTSPTSGDEQFF TRBJ2-1 . TRBV12-3/TRBV12-4 .
TGTGCCAGCAGCTTGGAGTCGCGAACCTACGAGCAGTACTTC CASSLESRTYEQYF TRBJ2-7 . TRBV5-4 .
TGTGCCAGCAGCTCGGGGACACCGGGTTCTAAAGAGACCCAGTACTTC CASSSGTPGSKETQYF TRBJ2-5 . TRBV7-6 many
TGTGCCAGCAGAGGACAGGGAAAGGTCACTGAAGCTTTCTTT CASRGQGKVTEAFF TRBJ1-1 TRBD1 TRBV12-3/TRBV12-4 few
TGTGCCAGCAGCTCCTTGGTCAGCGGGTTCTACGAGCAGTACTTC CASSSLVSGFYEQYF TRBJ2-7 . TRBV5-5 .
TGTGCCAGCAGCCCGAATTCGGACCCGTGGGACACTGAAGCTTTCTTT CASSPNSDPWDTEAFF TRBJ1-1 . TRBV3-1 few